This T cell receptor (beta chain) was identified during a study of T cell responses to AZD1222 COVID-19 vaccine. General observations from the study: Targeting of unmutated variant regions was reportedly seen in nearly half of spike-specific TCRs.

This clone was seen a single time. Its matching antigen is unknown. Profiling relied on immunoSEQ multiplex PCR, and the TCRdb table lists in-frame clones only, not all of them. This sample has about 130,000 clones; about 92% occur once, and the top ten carry nearly 4.5%. Trimming cost V 9 bases and J 5 bases; bases outside gene matches: 9. Germline lookup yields CDR1 SGHRS and CDR2 YFSETQ. The CDR3 sequence is 14 residues long. The chain is built from TRBV5-1 and TRBJ1-1; 11 nucleotides match TRBD1. This sample comprised peripheral blood, obtained on day 0 of MenACWY control vaccination. The TCR originated in an adult in good health. The CDR3 DNA reads TGCGCCACCCAATCCGGGACAGGGGGAACTGAAGCTTTCTTT. Its protein is CATQSGTGGTEAFF.